Below, 27 T cell receptor beta chains from the same sample are listed, as sequenced in a study of hypomethylating agent response in myelodysplastic syndrome. The assay was immunoSEQ multiplex PCR, and TCRdb's table has in-frame clones only and misses some. The profile shows approximately 6,000 clones, 87% of them singletons. This sample comprised bone marrow, obtained before or after starting hypomethylating agent treatment for myelodysplastic syndrome (not recorded which). The source of these receptors is a human donor with myelodysplastic syndrome.

V and J are TRBV6-5 and TRBJ2-5; maybe TRBD2 (5 bases). Germline V gene lookup returns CDR1 MNHEY and CDR2 SVGAGI. The V and J ends lost 6 bases and 5 bases respectively, with 7 bases between them. The CDR3 runs to 11 residues. The CDR3 DNA reads TGTGCCAGCAGACTAGGGGAGACCCAGTACTTC. Amino acids: CASRLGETQYF.

The chain carries TRBV5-8 and TRBJ2-1, with a weak D call TRBD2 (7 bases). Trimming took off 4 bases at V and 0 bases at J, with 17 bases between the two ends. Germline values: CDR1 SGHTS, CDR2 YDEGEE. The CDR3 is 17 residues long. The CDR3 DNA sequence: TGTGCCAGCAGCCACCGGGTAGGGGGGGGCTCCTACAATGAGCAGTTCTTC. This translates into CASSHRVGGGSYNEQFF.

V and J are TRBV19 and TRBJ1-1; possibly TRBD1 for D (5 bases). Deletions cut 5 bases from V and 0 bases from J, with 13 bases between. The CDR3 length is 15 residues. Germline loops: CDR1 LNHDA, CDR2 SQIVND (reference sequence). In DNA, the CDR3 is TGTGCCAGTAGTTTACAGGCTCTCTTGAACACTGAAGCTTTCTTT. Its translation: CASSLQALLNTEAFF.

The chain combines TRBV5-1 with TRBJ1-2; a weak D match, TRBD1 (6 bases). The CDR3 length is 13 residues. V dropped 1 base and J dropped 4 bases, with 8 bases sitting between them. Germline V gene sequence: CDR1 SGHRS, CDR2 YFSETQ. DNA for the CDR3: TGCGCCAGCAGCTTGTGGACAGCCTATGGCTACACCTTC. Protein: CASSLWTAYGYTF.

The chain is built from TRBV7-9 and TRBJ2-5; no clear D. The CDR3 spans 15 residues. V was cut by 1 base and J by 4 bases, with 13 bases left in between. Germline-derived CDR1 and CDR2 are SEHNR and FQNEAQ (reference sequence). CDR3 coding DNA: TGTGCCAGCAGCTTAGGGATGGAAACAGCAGAGACCCAGTACTTC. It is translated as CASSLGMETAETQYF.

The genes are TRBV10-3 and TRBJ2-7; TRBD1 agrees at 7 bases. CDR1 and CDR2 (germline): ENHRY, SYGVKD. This CDR3 has 12 residues. The V and J ends lost 5 bases and 7 bases, in that order; junction bases with no gene match: 5. The CDR3 DNA reads as TGTGCCATCAGTCAGGGGGTGCGGGAGCAGTACTTC. Its translation: CAISQGVREQYF.

In its sample, this clone was seen a few times. V usage is TRBV2 and J usage is TRBJ1-5; no clear D. Trimming removed 1 base from V and 7 bases from J, with 8 bases in between. CDR3 length: 13 residues. Germline-derived CDR1 and CDR2 are SNHLY and FYNNEI. The CDR3 DNA follows: TGTGCCAGCAGTGAAGAGGTGGTCCAGCCCCAGCATTTT. The encoded protein is CASSEEVVQPQHF.

This clone was seen only once. The gene calls are TRBV4-3 and TRBJ1-1; D is perhaps TRBD1 (5 bases). There are 16 residues in the CDR3. V lost 0 bases and J lost 5, with 16 bases in between. The germline V gene encodes CDR1 LGHNA and CDR2 YSLEER. The CDR3 reads CASSQDRVRGGTEAFF. CDR3 coding DNA: TGCGCCAGCAGCCAAGACAGGGTCCGGGGAGGAACTGAAGCTTTCTTT.

The V gene is TRBV11-2, the J gene TRBJ2-1; 8 positions match TRBD1. CDR1 is SGHAT and CDR2 is FQNNGV in the germline V gene. V trimming: 5 bases; J trimming: 4 bases; junction bases outside the gene matches: 7. This CDR3 is built from 15 residues. CDR3 in amino acids: CASSIWTGSYNEQFF. Here the CDR3 DNA reads TGTGCCAGCAGCATATGGACAGGGTCATACAATGAGCAGTTCTTC.

This chain links TRBV18 with TRBJ2-3, with 7 positions matching TRBD2. The CDR3 loop spans 15 amino acids. Germline V lookup: CDR1 KGHSH, CDR2 LQKENI. J was trimmed by 2 bases and V by 4 bases; bases with no gene match: 6. For the CDR3, the DNA is TGTGCCAGCTCACGGGGAGGGGACCTCACAGATACGCAGTATTTT. Translated: CASSRGGDLTDTQYF.

The V call is TRBV2, the J call TRBJ1-6, with 9 positions matching TRBD1. Germline assignment: CDR1 SNHLY and CDR2 FYNNEI. This CDR3 spans 15 amino acids. Trimming cost V 6 bases and J 6 bases; bases outside gene matches: 6. Written as DNA, the CDR3 is TGTGCCAGCAGCGAACAGGGGGCGGTTAATTCACCCCTCCACTTT. This translates into CASSEQGAVNSPLHF.

The rearrangement joins TRBV7-2 to TRBJ1-6, with a tentative D call TRBD1 (5 bases). The CDR3 spans 15 residues. Trimming cost V 1 base and J 10 bases, with 14 bases left between them. Germline CDR1 is SGHTA and CDR2 is FQGNSA. In DNA form, the CDR3 reads TGTGCCAGCAGCTTAGAGGGCGGAGGGGTCTCACCCCTCCACTTT. It is translated as CASSLEGGGVSPLHF.

This rearrangement joins TRBV5-1 to TRBJ2-2, with 7 nucleotides matching TRBD2. CDR3 length equals 18 residues. J gave up 0 bases and V 0 bases, and 8 bases lay outside the gene matches. Germline CDR1 reads SGHRS; CDR2 reads YFSETQ. In nucleotides, the CDR3 is TGCGCCAGCAGCTTGGAGGGTAGCGGGCGTCCGAACACCGGGGAGCTGTTTTTT. Its translation is CASSLEGSGRPNTGELFF.

The V and J genes are TRBV9 and TRBJ2-3, with D tentatively TRBD1 (6 bases). Trimming pared 1 base from V and 3 bases from J, leaving 12 bases between. The CDR3 spans 15 residues. The germline V gene has CDR1 SGDLS and CDR2 YYNGEE. This CDR3 reads CASSVTGTETDTQYF. The CDR3, as DNA: TGTGCCAGCAGCGTAACAGGGACGGAGACAGATACGCAGTATTTT.

As concerns this clone: Other DNA sequences in this sample translate to the same CDR3. V gene TRBV6-5 combines with J gene TRBJ2-7; D may match TRBD1 or TRBD2 (5 bases each). CDR1 is MNHEY and CDR2 is SVGAGI in the germline V gene. This CDR3 is 12 amino acids long. Trimming removed 5 bases at V and 5 bases at J, with 10 bases between. CDR3 DNA sequence: TGTGCCAGCAGTCAGCTGGGGGACGAGCAGTACTTC. Its translation: CASSQLGDEQYF.

The rearrangement links TRBV6-1 to TRBJ2-3; D unresolved. CDR1 MNHNS and CDR2 SASEGT come from the germline V gene. Trimming stripped 6 bases from V and 1 base from J, with 11 bases between. This CDR3 is 14 amino acids long. CDR3 protein: CASSPPLGTDTQYF. As DNA, the CDR3 is TGTGCCAGCAGCCCCCCGCTAGGCACAGATACGCAGTATTTT.

The V call is TRBV9, the J call TRBJ1-3, with D tentatively TRBD1 (5 bases). The CDR3 spans 15 residues. V was pared by 4 bases and J by 4 bases, with 15 bases between. CDR1 and CDR2 from the germline V gene are SGDLS and YYNGEE. CDR3 in amino acids: CASSPVGGSGNTIYF. The CDR3 DNA reads TGTGCCAGCAGCCCCGTCGGGGGGTCCGGAAACACCATATATTTT. The full variable domain, completed using reference TRBV9 and TRBJ1-3, is DSGVTQTPKHLITATGQRVTLRCSPRSGDLSVYWYQQSLDQGLQFLIQYYNGEERAKGNILERFSAQQFPDLHSELNLSSLELGDSALYFCASSPVGGSGNTIYFGEGSWLTVV.

This chain uses TRBV14 with TRBJ1-1; TRBD1 agrees at 7 bases. The germline gives CDR1 SGHDN, CDR2 FVKESK. This CDR3 comprises 14 residues. J lost 1 base, V lost 6 bases, and 5 bases had no gene match. The CDR3: CASSRTGANTEAFF. In DNA form, the CDR3 reads TGTGCCAGCAGTCGGACAGGAGCGAACACTGAAGCTTTCTTT.

J is TRBJ2-5 and V is TRBV12-5, with a weak D call TRBD2 (5 bases). CDR1 and CDR2 (germline): LGHNT, FRNRAP. V lost 2 bases, J lost 7 bases, and 8 bases lay in between. This CDR3 is 12 amino acids long. Written as DNA, the CDR3 is TGTGCTAGTGGTTTGTTCCGGGGGACCCAGTACTTC. Encoded protein: CASGLFRGTQYF.

The chain employs TRBV2 and TRBJ1-6, with D possibly matching TRBD1 (5 bases). The germline V gene has CDR1 SNHLY and CDR2 FYNNEI. There are 14 residues in the CDR3. V lost 3 bases, J lost 11 bases, and 14 bases lay in between. The CDR3 is CASSDPRVDAPLHF. The CDR3 bases are TGTGCCAGCAGTGACCCCAGGGTTGACGCACCCCTCCACTTT.

The gene calls are TRBV28 and TRBJ2-4; D may match TRBD1 or TRBD2 (5 bases each). The CDR3 has 16 residues. From germline, CDR1 is MDHEN and CDR2 SYDVKM. V lost 2 bases and J 0 bases, leaving 11 bases between the germline ends. The chain's CDR3 is CASSLPGPLAKNIQYF. The CDR3 region has the DNA TGTGCCAGCAGTTTACCGGGGCCACTAGCCAAAAACATTCAGTACTTC.

The V call is TRBV12-5, the J call TRBJ2-2; either TRBD1 or TRBD2 may supply D (5 bases each). The CDR3 runs 17 residues. Looked up from germline, CDR1 is LGHNT and CDR2 is FRNRAP. Trimming cost V 5 bases and J 4 bases, with 20 bases left between them. CDR3 bases: TGTGCTAGTGGTGACACAACCGGGACCGGCACCACCGGGGAGCTGTTTTTT. It translates to CASGDTTGTGTTGELFF.

The V and J genes are TRBV6-1 and TRBJ1-1; D is possibly TRBD1 (6 bases). Germline assignment: CDR1 MNHNS and CDR2 SASEGT. CDR3 length equals 13 residues. V was pared by 8 bases and J by 5 bases, with 15 bases between. The CDR3 DNA follows: TGTGCCAGCGGAAGGACAGCTTGGACTGAAGCTTTCTTT. It codes for CASGRTAWTEAFF.

V is TRBV10-2 and J is TRBJ1-2; a possible D gene is TRBD1 (5 bases). The germline V and J ends were trimmed by 1 base and 8 bases, with 11 bases remaining between them. This CDR3 spans 13 amino acids. CDR1 WSHSY and CDR2 SAAADI come from the germline V gene. The CDR3 here is CASSELVGAGYTF. In nucleotides, the CDR3 is TGCGCCAGCAGTGAGTTAGTCGGGGCCGGCTACACCTTC.

This chain connects TRBV27 to TRBJ2-1; TRBD1 agrees at 8 bases. From germline, CDR1 is MNHEY and CDR2 SMNVEV (reference sequence). CDR3 size: 15 residues. Unmatched junction bases numbered 4, after V lost 0 bases and J lost 6 bases. The CDR3 nucleotides are TGTGCCAGCAGTTTATCCGGGACAGGCGCCAATGAGCAGTTCTTC. Protein product: CASSLSGTGANEQFF.

This chain links TRBV19 with TRBJ2-7; possibly TRBD1 for D (6 bases). Between the trimmed V and J ends, which lost 6 bases and 2 bases, there was a span of 17 bases. There are 15 residues in the CDR3. CDR1 and CDR2 (germline): LNHDA, SQIVND (reference sequence). The CDR3 sequence is CASRKDRNSAYEQYF. CDR3 nucleotide sequence: TGTGCCAGTAGGAAGGACAGAAACAGTGCCTACGAGCAGTACTTC.

J is TRBJ2-2 and V is TRBV5-4; D may correspond to TRBD1 or TRBD2 (6 bases each). The CDR3 sequence is 16 residues long. V was cut by 1 base and J by 4 bases, with 14 bases left in between. The germline CDR1 and CDR2 sequences are SGHNT and YYREEE (reference sequence). This chain's CDR3 is CASSLYRGAGTGELFF. For the CDR3, the DNA is TGTGCCAGCAGCTTGTATAGGGGGGCGGGCACCGGGGAGCTGTTTTTT.